Listed here are 11 T cell receptor beta chains from one sample, sequenced in a study of blood T cell repertoires in COVID-19. Here immunoSEQ multiplex PCR was the method, and the copy in TCRdb shows in-frame clones only, minus some. The sample contains some 250,000 clones, 70% to 90% of which appear only once. Sequencing used PBMCs or T cells enriched from blood (not recorded which). The receptors stem from a woman aged 50 to 60 who had recovered from COVID-19.

The J gene is TRBJ1-2, the V gene TRBV19; 9 nucleotides agree with TRBD1. The V gene end was trimmed by 8 bases and the J gene end by 3 bases; junction bases not matched to a gene: 7. The CDR3 covers 14 residues. Germline V gene data show CDR1 as LNHDA and CDR2 as SQIVND (reference sequence). CDR3 sequence reads: CASVGDRDYYGYTF. The CDR3 DNA reads as TGTGCCAGTGTTGGGGACAGGGACTACTATGGCTACACCTTC.

The chain uses TRBV5-4 and TRBJ2-1; TRBD1 aligns across 9 bases. There are 15 residues in the CDR3. CDR1 is SGHNT, CDR2 YYREEE, per germline (reference sequence). V gave up 4 bases and J gave up 6 bases; unmatched junction bases: 8. This chain's CDR3 is CASSIGTGSFNEQFF. The CDR3 DNA follows: TGTGCCAGCAGCATAGGGACAGGGTCATTCAATGAGCAGTTCTTC. The full variable domain, rest sourced from reference TRBV5-4 and TRBJ2-1, is ETGVTQSPTHLIKTRGQQVTLRCSSQSGHNTVSWYQQALGQGPQFIFQYYREEENGRGNFPPRFSGLQFPNYSSELNVNALELDDSALYLCASSIGTGSFNEQFFGPGTRLTVL.

With respect to this clone: At the DNA level, this CDR3 is encoded by other sequences in the same sample as well. The chain joins TRBV27 to TRBJ2-5; D ambiguous. Germline loops: CDR1 MNHEY, CDR2 SMNVEV (reference sequence). The CDR3 is 13 amino acids. Trimming removed 5 bases at V and 2 bases at J, with 9 bases between. Here the CDR3 DNA reads TGTGCCAGCAGTCCGCGCCGACAAGAGACCCAGTACTTC. This encodes CASSPRRQETQYF.

The chain couples TRBV28 to TRBJ1-6, with D perhaps matching TRBD1 (5 bases). Germline V lookup: CDR1 MDHEN, CDR2 SYDVKM. V was trimmed by 7 bases and J by 7 bases, leaving 17 bases between them. The CDR3 has 15 amino acids. In DNA, the CDR3 is TGTGCCAGCACCCCGGGGACGGGAGCCAATTCACCCCTCCACTTT. This translates into CASTPGTGANSPLHF. The whole variable domain, remainder taken from reference TRBV28 and TRBJ1-6, is DVKVTQSSRYLVKRTGEKVFLECVQDMDHENMFWYRQDPGLGLRLIYFSYDVKMKEKGDIPEGYSVSREKKERFSLILESASTNQTSMYLCASTPGTGANSPLHFGNGTRLTVT.

The chain links TRBV28 to TRBJ2-3; D gene unclear. The V and J ends lost 2 bases and 2 bases respectively, with 5 bases between them. This CDR3 has 13 residues. CDR1 MDHEN and CDR2 SYDVKM come from the germline V gene. The CDR3 spells CASSLDSTDTQYF. In nucleotides, the CDR3 is TGTGCCAGCAGTTTAGACTCCACAGATACGCAGTATTTT. Full variable domain (remainder filled in from reference TRBV28 and TRBJ2-3): DVKVTQSSRYLVKRTGEKVFLECVQDMDHENMFWYRQDPGLGLRLIYFSYDVKMKEKGDIPEGYSVSREKKERFSLILESASTNQTSMYLCASSLDSTDTQYFGPGTRLTVL.

This chain joins TRBV12-5 and TRBJ2-2; the match to TRBD1 covers 8 bases. Per the germline V gene, CDR1 is LGHNT and CDR2 is FRNRAP. This CDR3 is 15 amino acids long. V shed 0 bases and J 4 bases; nucleotides not matched to a gene: 1. DNA of the CDR3: TGTGCTAGTGGTTTGGTACAGGGGGTCACCGGGGAGCTGTTTTTT. This codes for CASGLVQGVTGELFF.

The chain uses TRBV5-1 and TRBJ1-5; 9 bases agree with TRBD1. V lost 4 bases and J lost 2; bases outside the gene matches: 4. Germline values: CDR1 SGHRS, CDR2 YFSETQ. CDR3 length: 15 residues. CDR3 nucleotide sequence: TGCGCCAGCAGCCGGACAGGGGAAGGCAATCAGCCCCAGCATTTT. Translating gives CASSRTGEGNQPQHF.

The gene calls are TRBV20-1 and TRBJ1-2; TRBD1 aligns across 8 bases. The length of the CDR3 is 11 residues. The germline V gene encodes CDR1 DFQATT and CDR2 SNEGSKA (reference sequence). The chain's CDR3 is CSPGGNYGYTF. The CDR3, as DNA: TGCAGCCCAGGGGGCAACTATGGCTACACCTTC.

The chain is built from TRBV11-3 and TRBJ2-1, with 10 bases lining up with TRBD2. This CDR3 is 16 amino acids long. In germline, CDR1 is SGHNT, CDR2 YENEEA. With 5 bases clipped from V and 10 bases from J, the junction kept 14 bases outside the gene matches. The chain's CDR3 is CASSPLGASGSQEQFF. The DNA of the CDR3 is TGTGCCAGCAGCCCCCTCGGGGCTAGCGGGAGCCAAGAGCAGTTCTTC.

The rearrangement links TRBV3-1 (or the pseudogene TRBV3-2) to TRBJ2-5, with D hard to call. Between the trimmed V and J ends, which lost 4 bases and 9 bases, there was a span of 12 bases. The V gene's germline CDR1 is LGHDT and CDR2 YNNKEL (reference sequence). This CDR3 region has 12 residues. The CDR3 loop is CASSLLSLAQYF. CDR3 coding DNA: TGTGCCAGCAGCCTGCTGTCACTTGCCCAGTACTTC.

This clone was picked up a small number of times. The J gene is TRBJ1-5, the V gene TRBV7-9; weak D call: TRBD1 (5 bases). Germline CDR1 reads SEHNR; CDR2 reads FQNEAQ (reference sequence). The CDR3 is 14 amino acids. V lost 5 bases and J 7 bases, leaving 15 bases between the germline ends. The DNA of the CDR3 is TGTGCCAGCAGCCCCGGGGGTGGCTGGCAGCCCCAGCATTTT. Its translation: CASSPGGGWQPQHF.